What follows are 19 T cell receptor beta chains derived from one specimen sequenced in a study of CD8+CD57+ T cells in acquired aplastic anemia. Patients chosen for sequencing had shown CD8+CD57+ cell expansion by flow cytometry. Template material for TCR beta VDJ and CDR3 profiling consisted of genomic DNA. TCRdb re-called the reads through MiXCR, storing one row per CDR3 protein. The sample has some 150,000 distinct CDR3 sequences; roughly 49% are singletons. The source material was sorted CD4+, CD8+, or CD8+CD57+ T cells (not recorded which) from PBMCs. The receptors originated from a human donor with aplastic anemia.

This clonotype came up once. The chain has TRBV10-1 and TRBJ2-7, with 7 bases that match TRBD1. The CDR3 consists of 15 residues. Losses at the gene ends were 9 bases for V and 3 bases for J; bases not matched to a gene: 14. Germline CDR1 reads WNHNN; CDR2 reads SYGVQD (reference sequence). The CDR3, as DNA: TGCGCCAGGGGACAGAGCCCATTAATGTTCTACGAGCAGTACTTC. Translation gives CARGQSPLMFYEQYF.

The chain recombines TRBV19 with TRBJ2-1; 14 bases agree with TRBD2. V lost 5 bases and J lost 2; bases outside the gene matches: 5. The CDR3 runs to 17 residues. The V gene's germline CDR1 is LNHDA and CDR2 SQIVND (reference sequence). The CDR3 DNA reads TGTGCCAGTAGTGGCCGACTAGCGGGGGGGACCTACAATGAGCAGTTCTTC. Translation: CASSGRLAGGTYNEQFF.

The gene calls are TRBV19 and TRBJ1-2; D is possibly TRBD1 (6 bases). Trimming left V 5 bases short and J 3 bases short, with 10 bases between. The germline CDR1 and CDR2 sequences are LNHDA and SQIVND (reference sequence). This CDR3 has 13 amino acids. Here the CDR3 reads CASSVQGDYGYTF. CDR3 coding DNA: TGTGCCAGTAGTGTACAGGGTGACTATGGCTACACCTTC.

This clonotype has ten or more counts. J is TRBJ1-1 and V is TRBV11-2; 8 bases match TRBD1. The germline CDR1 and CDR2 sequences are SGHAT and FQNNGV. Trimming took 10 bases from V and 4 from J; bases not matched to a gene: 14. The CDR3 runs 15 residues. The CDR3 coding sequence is TGTGCCACACAGGGGGGCGAGGGCCCGTTCACTGAAGCTTTCTTT. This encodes CATQGGEGPFTEAFF.

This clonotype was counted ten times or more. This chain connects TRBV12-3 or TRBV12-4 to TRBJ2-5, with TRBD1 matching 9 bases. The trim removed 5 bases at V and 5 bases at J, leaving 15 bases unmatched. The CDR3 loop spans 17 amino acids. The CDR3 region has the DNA TGTGCCAGCAGTCGCTCCGGGACAGGGAGGTTGACCGAGACCCAGTACTTC. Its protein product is CASSRSGTGRLTETQYF.

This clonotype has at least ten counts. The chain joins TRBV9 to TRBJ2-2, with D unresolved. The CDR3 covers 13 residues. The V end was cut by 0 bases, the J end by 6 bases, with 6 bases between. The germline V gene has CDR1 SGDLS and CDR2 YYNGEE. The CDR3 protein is CASSVVRSGELFF. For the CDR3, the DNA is TGTGCCAGCAGCGTAGTCAGGTCCGGGGAGCTGTTTTTT.

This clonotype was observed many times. CDR3 loop: CRGDWGNEQFF. The CDR3 DNA reads TGCCGCGGGGACTGGGGCAATGAGCAGTTCTTC. The chain combines TRBV29-1 with TRBJ2-1; D may be TRBD2 (6 bases). The CDR3 is 11 amino acids. Germline lookup yields CDR1 SQVTM and CDR2 ANQGSEA.

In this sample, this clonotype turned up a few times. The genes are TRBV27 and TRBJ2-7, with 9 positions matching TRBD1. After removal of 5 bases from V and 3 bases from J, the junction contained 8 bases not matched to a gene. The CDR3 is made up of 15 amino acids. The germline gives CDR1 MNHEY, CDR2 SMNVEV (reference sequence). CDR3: CASSRRGQGLYEQYF. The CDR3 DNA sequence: TGTGCCAGCAGTCGCCGGGGACAGGGTCTCTACGAGCAGTACTTC.

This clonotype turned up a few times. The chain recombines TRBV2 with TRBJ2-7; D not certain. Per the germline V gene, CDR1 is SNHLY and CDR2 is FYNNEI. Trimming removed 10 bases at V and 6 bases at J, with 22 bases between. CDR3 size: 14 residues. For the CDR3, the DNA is TGTGCCACCAGGAGAGACACCAACTACGGCGAGCAGTACTTC. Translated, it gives CATRRDTNYGEQYF.

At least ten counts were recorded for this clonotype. The CDR3 nucleotides read TGCAGCGTTGGAGTGGGGAAAGCTTTCTTT. It is translated as CSVGVGKAFF. This chain joins TRBV29-1 and TRBJ1-1; D is ambiguous. CDR3 length: 10 amino acids. The germline V and J ends were trimmed by 4 bases and 9 bases, with 9 bases remaining between them. Germline-derived CDR1 and CDR2 are SQVTM and ANQGSEA.

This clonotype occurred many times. CDR3 residues: CASSQDTGPGELFF. The DNA of the CDR3 is TGCGCCAGCAGCCAAGATACCGGTCCCGGGGAGCTGTTTTTT. V gene TRBV4-3 combines with J gene TRBJ2-2; D not certain. The CDR3 has 14 amino acids. V shed 0 bases and J shed 6 bases, with 8 bases lying between them. Germline values: CDR1 LGHNA, CDR2 YSLEER.

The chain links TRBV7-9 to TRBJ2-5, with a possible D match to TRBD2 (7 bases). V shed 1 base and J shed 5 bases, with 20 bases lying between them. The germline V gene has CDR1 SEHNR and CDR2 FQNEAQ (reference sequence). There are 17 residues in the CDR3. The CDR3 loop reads CASSLGDYKGGGETQYF. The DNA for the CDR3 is TGTGCCAGCAGCTTAGGGGACTACAAAGGGGGGGGGGAGACCCAGTACTTC.

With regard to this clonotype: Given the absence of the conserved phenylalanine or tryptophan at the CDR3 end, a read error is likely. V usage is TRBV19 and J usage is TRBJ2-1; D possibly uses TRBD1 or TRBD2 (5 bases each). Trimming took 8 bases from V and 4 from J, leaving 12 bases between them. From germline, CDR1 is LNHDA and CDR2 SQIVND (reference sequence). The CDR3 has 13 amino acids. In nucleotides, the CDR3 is TGTGCCAGTCTGGGACCCGCTTACAATGAGCAGTTCCTC. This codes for CASLGPAYNEQFL.

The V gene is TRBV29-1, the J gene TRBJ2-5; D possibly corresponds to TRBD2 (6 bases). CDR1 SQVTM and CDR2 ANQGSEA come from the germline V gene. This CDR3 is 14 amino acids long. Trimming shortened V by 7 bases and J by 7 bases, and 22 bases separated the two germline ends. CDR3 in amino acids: CSARDDTVAGTQYF. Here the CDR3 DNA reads TGCAGCGCGCGGGACGACACGGTGGCGGGGACCCAGTACTTC. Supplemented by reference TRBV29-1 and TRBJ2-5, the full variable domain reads SAVISQKPSRDICQRGTSLTIQCQVDSQVTMMFWYRQQPGQSLTLIATANQGSEATYESGFVIDKFPISRPNLTFSTLTVSNMSPEDSSIYLCSARDDTVAGTQYFGPGTRLLVL.

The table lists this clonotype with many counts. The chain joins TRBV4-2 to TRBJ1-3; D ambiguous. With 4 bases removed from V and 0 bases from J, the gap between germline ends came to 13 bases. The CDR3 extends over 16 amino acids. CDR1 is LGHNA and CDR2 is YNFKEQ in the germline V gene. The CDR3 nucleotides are TGTGCCAGCAGCCCGTCCCAGGACGTCTCTGGAAACACCATATATTTT. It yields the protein CASSPSQDVSGNTIYF.

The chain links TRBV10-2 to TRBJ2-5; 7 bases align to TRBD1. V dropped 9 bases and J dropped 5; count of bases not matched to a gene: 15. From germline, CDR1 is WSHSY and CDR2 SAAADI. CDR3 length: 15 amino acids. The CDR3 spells CARARDSNYNETQYF. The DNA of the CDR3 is TGCGCCAGAGCCCGGGACAGTAACTACAATGAGACCCAGTACTTC.

The CDR3 sequence is CATSDPGRGYTF. Written as DNA, the CDR3 is TGTGCCACCAGTGATCCAGGGCGAGGCTACACCTTC. The chain couples TRBV24-1 to TRBJ1-2, with TRBD1 as a possible D gene (5 bases). In germline, CDR1 is KGHDR, CDR2 SFDVKD. V was pared by 3 bases and J by 8 bases, with 9 bases between. This CDR3 has 12 residues.

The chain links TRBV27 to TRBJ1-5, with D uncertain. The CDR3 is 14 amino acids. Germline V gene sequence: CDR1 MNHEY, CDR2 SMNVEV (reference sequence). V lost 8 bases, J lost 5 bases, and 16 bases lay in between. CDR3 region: CASALGRNYQPQHF. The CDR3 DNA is TGTGCCAGCGCCCTCGGAAGGAATTATCAGCCCCAGCATTTT.

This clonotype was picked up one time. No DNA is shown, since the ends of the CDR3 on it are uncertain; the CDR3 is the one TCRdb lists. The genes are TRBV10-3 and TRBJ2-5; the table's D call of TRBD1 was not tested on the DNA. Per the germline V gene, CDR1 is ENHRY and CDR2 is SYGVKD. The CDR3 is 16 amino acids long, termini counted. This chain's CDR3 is CAISVPVTGWQETQYF.